What follows describes a single TCR beta chain. Antigen: not known. The sample is drawn from a study of cytomegalovirus exposure and HLA in healthy donors. Study outcomes and limitations: The study put under 200 TCR beta chains on its list as cytomegalovirus-associated.

Germline CDR1 is SGHRS and CDR2 is YFSETQ. The CDR3 contains 17 residues. With 4 bases clipped from V and 7 bases from J, the junction kept 11 bases outside the gene matches. Repertoires were generated with immunoSEQ multiplex PCR, while TCRdb's copy carries only in-frame clones and drops some. Of 150,000 to 200,000 clones listed, approximately 90% were seen once; the top ten hold almost 3%. The sequenced material came from PBMCs. This sequence originates from a young man in good health and CMV-seronegative. V and J are TRBV5-1 and TRBJ1-4; 12 bases match TRBD1. DNA for the CDR3: TGCGCCAGCAGCGTGGGGACAGGGGGCATCATGGGTGAAAAACTGTTTTTT. Its translation is CASSVGTGGIMGEKLFF. The entire variable domain, with the rest obtained from reference TRBV5-1 and TRBJ1-4, is as follows: KAGVTQTPRYLIKTRGQQVTLSCSPISGHRSVSWYQQTPGQGLQFLFEYFSETQRNKGNFPGRFSGRQFSNSRSEMNVSTLELGDSALYLCASSVGTGGIMGEKLFFGSGTQLSVL.